This T cell receptor (beta chain) was sequenced during a study of cytomegalovirus exposure and HLA in healthy donors. 13 Jbeta primers and 60 Vbeta primers were used for the PCR. Clones were sequenced by immunoSEQ multiplex PCR, and TCRdb holds only the in-frame ones, with some missing. The sample gives some 130,000 clones, approximately 87% of which show up once; about 1.6% is in the top ten. With respect to this clone: One end of the junction varies from germline; a read error may be responsible.

CDR3 length equals 14 residues. Germline V gene sequence: CDR1 SEHNR, CDR2 FQNEAQ (reference sequence). This chain joins TRBV7-9 and TRBJ2-5; tentative D call: TRBD1 (6 bases). The sample consisted of PBMCs. This clonotype originated in a middle-aged man in good health and CMV-seronegative. CDR3 sequence (DNA): TGTTCCAGCAGCTTAGCAGGGGTAGGAGAGACCCAGTACTTC. Protein product: CSSSLAGVGETQYF.